The next 29 T cell receptor beta chains were all read from a single sample in a study of T cell changes during pregnancy in multiple sclerosis. TCRdb's table, derived via immunoSEQ multiplex PCR, lists solely in-frame clones and lacks some. The data hold around 29,000 clones, with about 89% observed a single time. Here the sequenced sample was CD4+ T cells from peripheral blood mononuclear cells, taken in the first trimester of pregnancy. These receptors were collected from a female donor in good health, enrolled as a control in a pregnancy study.

The V call is TRBV13, the J call TRBJ2-7; 9 bases line up with TRBD1. The CDR3 spans 14 residues. Trimming cost V 3 bases and J 3 bases; bases outside gene matches: 3. Germline V gives CDR1 PRHDT, CDR2 FYEKMQ (reference sequence). Here the CDR3 reads CASSLGQGRYEQYF. Written as DNA, the CDR3 is TGTGCCAGCAGCTTGGGACAGGGACGCTACGAGCAGTACTTC.

This chain connects TRBV5-1 to TRBJ2-1; 7 bases align to TRBD2. Germline trimming cut 3 bases from V and 7 bases from J; bases unmatched to any gene: 4. CDR1 is SGHRS and CDR2 is YFSETQ in the germline V gene. CDR3 length: 13 residues. CDR3 DNA: TGCGCCAGCAGCTCGGACGGGGGGAATGAGCAGTTCTTC. This gives the protein CASSSDGGNEQFF. Variable domain in full (rest from reference TRBV5-1 and TRBJ2-1): KAGVTQTPRYLIKTRGQQVTLSCSPISGHRSVSWYQQTPGQGLQFLFEYFSETQRNKGNFPGRFSGRQFSNSRSEMNVSTLELGDSALYLCASSSDGGNEQFFGPGTRLTVL.

The chain is built from TRBV6-5 and TRBJ2-7; 7 bases align to TRBD1. The V and J ends lost 5 bases and 3 bases, in that order; junction bases with no gene match: 10. This CDR3 has 15 residues. Per germline, CDR1 MNHEY and CDR2 SVGAGI. In DNA, the CDR3 is TGTGCCAGCAGTCGAGCCGGGACAGACTTCTACGAGCAGTACTTC. Protein product: CASSRAGTDFYEQYF.

The chain employs TRBV5-4 and TRBJ1-6; tentative D call: TRBD1 (5 bases). The germline V and J ends were trimmed by 1 base and 14 bases, with 16 bases remaining between them. The CDR3 runs 14 residues. CDR1 is SGHNT, CDR2 YYREEE, per germline (reference sequence). The CDR3, as DNA: TGTGCCAGCAGCTTGAACACAGGCTCGGCAACCCTCCACTTT. Protein product: CASSLNTGSATLHF.

The gene calls are TRBV7-8 and TRBJ1-4; D is possibly TRBD1 (5 bases). Trimming took off 6 bases at V and 3 bases at J, with 11 bases between the two ends. There are 14 residues in the CDR3. In germline, CDR1 is SGHVS, CDR2 FQNEAQ. CDR3 coding DNA: TGTGCCAGCAGGGAGGGGACGGCTAATGAAAAACTGTTTTTT. Protein sequence: CASREGTANEKLFF.

The chain uses TRBV27 and TRBJ2-1, with 7 bases identical to TRBD2. J gave up 8 bases and V 5 bases, and 6 bases lay outside the gene matches. Germline V gene data show CDR1 as MNHEY and CDR2 as SMNVEV (reference sequence). This CDR3 spans 13 amino acids. The CDR3 here is CASSGLVSYEQFF. The CDR3 DNA is TGTGCCAGCAGTGGACTAGTCTCATATGAGCAGTTCTTC.

This sequence joins TRBV27 and TRBJ2-7; 8 bases line up with TRBD1. This CDR3 comprises 15 residues. The germline V gene has CDR1 MNHEY and CDR2 SMNVEV (reference sequence). Trimming removed 4 bases from V and 5 bases from J; junction bases left unmatched: 10. CDR3 DNA: TGTGCCAGCAGTTCTCGGACAGGGAGTCGGGACGAGCAGTACTTC. This codes for CASSSRTGSRDEQYF.

V and J are TRBV4-2 and TRBJ2-1; 11 bases map to TRBD2. The CDR3 length is 19 residues. Germline assignment: CDR1 LGHNA and CDR2 YNFKEQ. The V and J ends lost 0 bases and 4 bases, in that order; junction bases with no gene match: 11. CDR3 coding DNA: TGTGCCAGCAGCCAAGATTTGATCGCTAGCGGGGGGTCATACAATGAGCAGTTCTTC. Its protein product is CASSQDLIASGGSYNEQFF.

This rearrangement joins TRBV11-1 to TRBJ2-7; 14 bases are shared with TRBD2. There are 17 residues in the CDR3. The germline V gene encodes CDR1 SGHAT and CDR2 FQDESV (reference sequence). Trimming at V came to 5 bases and at J to 5 bases, leaving 11 bases not matched to a gene. The CDR3 nucleotides read TGTGCCAGCAGCCAGGGACTAGCGGGAGAGCGGCTCCACGAGCAGTACTTC. It yields the protein CASSQGLAGERLHEQYF.

This clone was seen just once. V gene TRBV6-1 combines with J gene TRBJ1-1, with D maybe TRBD1 (5 bases). CDR1 is MNHNS and CDR2 is SASEGT in the germline V gene. The CDR3 has 13 amino acids. V was trimmed by 8 bases and J by 3 bases, leaving 13 bases between them. The CDR3 DNA reads as TGTGCCAGCTCCGGGTGGGGGGACACTGAAGCTTTCTTT. Amino acid sequence: CASSGWGDTEAFF.

This rearrangement joins TRBV18 to TRBJ2-1, with 7 bases aligning to TRBD2. Per germline, CDR1 KGHSH and CDR2 LQKENI. V lost 8 bases to trimming and J lost 16 bases; unmatched junction nucleotides: 14. The CDR3 runs 12 residues. The chain's CDR3 is CASRMGGETPFF. The CDR3 region has the DNA TGTGCCAGCAGAATGGGAGGGGAAACCCCATTCTTC.

This sequence joins TRBV5-1 and TRBJ1-4, with 7 nucleotides matching TRBD1. Germline CDR1 SGHRS, CDR2 YFSETQ. The junction had 13 bases not matched to a gene; V was cut back by 4 bases and J by 7 bases. There are 16 residues in the CDR3. In DNA form, the CDR3 reads TGCGCCAGCAGCCCTGGGACAGCCGGTGAGATTGAAAAACTGTTTTTT. Protein sequence: CASSPGTAGEIEKLFF.

The chain couples TRBV5-1 to TRBJ1-2; 8 bases are shared with TRBD1. This CDR3 comprises 13 residues. Germline CDR1 and CDR2: SGHRS and YFSETQ. With V trimmed by 2 bases and J by 10 bases, 7 bases remained unmatched. The CDR3 DNA reads as TGCGCCAGCAGCTTCAGGACAGGGCAAGACTACACCTTC. Encoded protein: CASSFRTGQDYTF.

The chain recombines TRBV14 with TRBJ2-1; 10 bases are shared with TRBD2. CDR1 SGHDN and CDR2 FVKESK come from the germline V gene. The CDR3 has 19 amino acids. V lost 0 bases and J lost 5; bases outside the gene matches: 13. Here the CDR3 DNA reads TGTGCCAGCAGCCAAGATGTCCTCTTTAGCGGGAGGTACGACAATGAGCAGTTCTTC. Translation: CASSQDVLFSGRYDNEQFF.

This clone was detected once. The rearrangement uses TRBV7-3 and TRBJ2-1, with TRBD1 as a possible D gene (6 bases). Trimming pared 4 bases from V and 2 bases from J, leaving 12 bases between. This CDR3 is built from 15 residues. Germline values: CDR1 SGHTA, CDR2 FQGTGA. The CDR3 nucleotides read TGTGCCAGCAGCTCCCAGGGGATCACCTACAATGAGCAGTTCTTC. Translated: CASSSQGITYNEQFF.

The rearrangement uses TRBV7-9 and TRBJ2-1; TRBD2 matches at 7 bases. This CDR3 region has 16 residues. The germline V gene encodes CDR1 SEHNR and CDR2 FQNEAQ (reference sequence). Trimming at V came to 0 bases and at J to 7 bases, leaving 9 bases not matched to a gene. CDR3 coding DNA: TGTGCCAGCAGCTTAGCGGGAGGGCCGCGTACGAATGAGCAGTTCTTC. It codes for CASSLAGGPRTNEQFF.

The J gene is TRBJ2-7, the V gene TRBV2, with D unresolved. The CDR3 has 13 residues. Trimming left V 4 bases short and J 6 bases short, with 13 bases between. Germline assignment: CDR1 SNHLY and CDR2 FYNNEI. The CDR3 protein is CASSVRRSPEQYF. The DNA of the CDR3 is TGTGCCAGCAGTGTAAGAAGGAGTCCCGAGCAGTACTTC.

The rearrangement uses TRBV4-3 and TRBJ2-4; 12 positions agree with TRBD1. The CDR3 sequence is 16 residues long. The germline CDR1 and CDR2 sequences are LGHNA and YSLEER. Losses at the gene ends were 0 bases for V and 7 bases for J; bases not matched to a gene: 4. CDR3 sequence: CASSQDWGQGANIQYF. For the CDR3, the DNA is TGCGCCAGCAGCCAAGATTGGGGACAGGGGGCGAACATTCAGTACTTC.

The V and J genes are TRBV27 and TRBJ1-5, with D possibly matching TRBD1 (5 bases). Between the trimmed V and J ends, which lost 2 bases and 0 bases, there was a span of 26 bases. Germline CDR1 reads MNHEY; CDR2 reads SMNVEV (reference sequence). CDR3 size: 21 residues. This chain's CDR3 is CASSLRIGDLHGDYSNQPQHF. The CDR3 DNA is TGTGCCAGCAGTTTAAGAATAGGGGACCTACATGGGGACTATAGCAATCAGCCCCAGCATTTT.

The V and J genes are TRBV19 and TRBJ2-1, with D unresolved. CDR1 LNHDA and CDR2 SQIVND come from the germline V gene (reference sequence). V was trimmed by 5 bases and J by 3 bases, leaving 8 bases between them. This CDR3 contains 13 residues. The CDR3 region is CASSWARYNEQFF. CDR3 sequence (DNA): TGTGCCAGTAGTTGGGCCCGCTACAATGAGCAGTTCTTC.

This sequence joins TRBV21-1 and TRBJ2-1; the table's D gene call, TRBD1, was not cross checked with the DNA. TRBV21-1 is a listed pseudogene. This CDR3 contains 18 residues. CDR3 DNA sequence: TGTGCCAGCAGCAAAGGGCTCCCCGACAGGGACCCCTACAATGAGCAGTTCTTC. This encodes CASSKGLPDRDPYNEQFF.

CDR3 DNA: TGTGCCAGCAGCCCTCGGGGGGCTGCAACTAATGAAAAACTGTTTTTT. It yields the protein CASSPRGAATNEKLFF. This chain uses TRBV7-9 with TRBJ1-4; possible D gene TRBD1, 6 bases. Trimming shortened V by 5 bases and J by 0 bases, and 13 bases separated the two germline ends. The CDR3 runs 16 residues. Germline loops: CDR1 SEHNR, CDR2 FQNEAQ (reference sequence).

The V gene is TRBV7-8, the J gene TRBJ2-1, with D perhaps TRBD2 (7 bases). The CDR3 is made up of 18 amino acids. Germline assignment: CDR1 SGHVS and CDR2 FQNEAQ. Deletions cut 4 bases from V and 5 bases from J, with 24 bases between. The CDR3 loop reads CASSSGRLWAGENNEQFF. Here the CDR3 DNA reads TGTGCCAGCAGCTCCGGGAGGTTATGGGCAGGGGAAAACAATGAGCAGTTCTTC.

The chain has TRBV11-2 and TRBJ1-2; D is ambiguous. Germline V CDR1 and CDR2: SGHAT, FQNNGV. This CDR3 is built from 14 residues. Trimming took 5 bases from V and 1 from J, leaving 11 bases between them. For the CDR3, the DNA is TGTGCCAGCAGCCGTATCGGGATTAACTATGGCTACACCTTC. Translating it yields CASSRIGINYGYTF. Using reference TRBV11-2 and TRBJ1-2 for the parts outside the CDR3, the full variable domain is EAGVAQSPRYKIIEKRQSVAFWCNPISGHATLYWYQQILGQGPKLLIQFQNNGVVDDSQLPKDRFSAERLKGVDSTLKIQPAKLEDSAVYLCASSRIGINYGYTFGSGTRLTVV.

The CDR3 nucleotides are TGTGCCAGCAGCTTGGTTAGGAACACTGAAGCTTTCTTT. Translating gives CASSLVRNTEAFF. V gene TRBV5-6 combines with J gene TRBJ1-1, with unresolved D. V was pared by 0 bases and J by 1 base, with 4 bases between. CDR1 is SGHDT, CDR2 YYEEEE, per germline. The CDR3 covers 13 residues.

This clone was recorded once. The chain uses TRBV29-1 and TRBJ2-2; TRBD2 matches at 8 bases. Germline assignment: CDR1 SQVTM and CDR2 ANQGSEA. The CDR3 extends over 14 amino acids. V shed 6 bases and J 0 bases; nucleotides not matched to a gene: 3. The CDR3 protein is CSVGGVSNTGELFF. CDR3 sequence (DNA): TGCAGCGTCGGGGGGGTTTCGAACACCGGGGAGCTGTTTTTT.

The V gene is TRBV6-5, the J gene TRBJ1-2, with TRBD1 matching 7 bases. The CDR3 consists of 14 residues. The ends lost 6 bases at V and 4 bases at J; junction bases unmatched: 8. The germline gives CDR1 MNHEY, CDR2 SVGAGI. DNA of the CDR3: TGTGCCAGCAGGAAGGGGGCGTTGGGCTATGGCTACACCTTC. Its translation is CASRKGALGYGYTF.

The DNA of the CDR3 is TGTGCCTGGAGTGGGCGGCTGCGGGGCTATGGCTACACCTTC. Translation: CAWSGRLRGYGYTF. V and J are TRBV30 and TRBJ1-2, with unresolved D. The CDR3 sequence is 14 residues long. Germline V gene lookup returns CDR1 GTSNPN and CDR2 SVGIG (reference sequence). Trimming shortened V by 1 base and J by 4 bases, and 13 bases separated the two germline ends. The full variable domain, with the rest looked up from reference TRBV30 and TRBJ1-2, is SQTIHQWPATLVQPVGSPLSLECTVEGTSNPNLYWYRQAAGRGLQLLFYSVGIGQISSEVPQNLSASRPQDRQFILSSKKLLLSDSGFYLCAWSGRLRGYGYTFGSGTRLTVV.

This clone has a handful of counts. This sequence joins TRBV2 and TRBJ1-6; D gene unclear. This CDR3 spans 13 amino acids. The V and J ends lost 6 bases and 6 bases respectively, with 9 bases between them. CDR1 is SNHLY and CDR2 is FYNNEI in the germline V gene. The chain's CDR3 is CASSTESNSPLHF. DNA for the CDR3: TGTGCCAGCAGCACAGAAAGTAATTCACCCCTCCACTTT.